Presented here are 18 T cell receptor beta chains from one specimen sequenced in a study of control samples from healthy donors and cancer patients. Produced via immunoSEQ multiplex PCR; TCRdb's table is partial and in-frame only. The data show 150,000 to 180,000 clones, around 95% seen once. Sequencing was performed on blood. The origin of the receptors is a man aged 40-50 years in good health.

This clone was observed a few times. This sequence joins TRBV28 and TRBJ1-5; the D gene is possibly TRBD1 (5 bases). V lost 7 bases to trimming and J lost 2 bases, with 15 bases between them. This CDR3 contains 15 residues. The germline CDR1 and CDR2 sequences are MDHEN and SYDVKM. CDR3 coding DNA: TGTGCCAGCATCCCGACCCGGGGGGGCAATCAGCCCCAGCATTTT. Translation: CASIPTRGGNQPQHF.

This chain uses TRBV18 with TRBJ1-4; 9 bases are shared with TRBD1. The CDR3 is 13 amino acids. The V and J ends lost 3 bases and 8 bases, in that order; junction bases with no gene match: 1. From germline, CDR1 is KGHSH and CDR2 LQKENI. The CDR3 sequence is CASSPGQGEKLFF. CDR3 coding DNA: TGTGCCAGCTCACCCGGACAGGGGGAAAAACTGTTTTTT.

This clone is a singleton in its sample. V and J are TRBV3-1 (or the pseudogene TRBV3-2) and TRBJ1-1, with D hard to call. This CDR3 spans 12 amino acids. The V end was cut by 3 bases, the J end by 9 bases, with 11 bases between. Looked up from germline, CDR1 is LGHDT and CDR2 is YNNKEL (reference sequence). CDR3 nucleotide sequence: TGTGCCAGCAGCCAGGCAGCTTCGAAAGCTTTCTTT. This gives the protein CASSQAASKAFF.

The CDR3 reads CASSVDGYGYTF. CDR3 nucleotides: TGTGCCAGTAGTGTGGACGGCTATGGCTACACCTTC. The V call is TRBV19, the J call TRBJ1-2, with D uncertain. V was cut by 5 bases and J by 4 bases, with 8 bases left in between. CDR1 is LNHDA and CDR2 is SQIVND in the germline V gene (reference sequence). CDR3 size: 12 residues.

The chain links TRBV3-1 (or the pseudogene TRBV3-2) to TRBJ2-1; D gene ambiguous. Trimming removed 4 bases from V and 0 bases from J, with 13 bases in between. The germline V gene encodes CDR1 LGHDT and CDR2 YNNKEL (reference sequence). The CDR3 length is 16 residues. DNA of the CDR3: TGTGCCAGCAGCCCAAGTGGGAAGAGCTCCTACAATGAGCAGTTCTTC. Its protein product is CASSPSGKSSYNEQFF.

This rearrangement joins TRBV13 to TRBJ1-2; D remains ambiguous. The V gene lost 1 base and the J gene lost 4 bases, with 7 bases spanning the gap. CDR3 length: 13 amino acids. Germline CDR1 is PRHDT and CDR2 is FYEKMQ (reference sequence). The CDR3 bases are TGTGCCAGCAGCTTAGAACGACTCTATGGCTACACCTTC. It specifies CASSLERLYGYTF.

The gene calls are TRBV2 and TRBJ2-7, with D perhaps TRBD1 or TRBD2 (5 bases each). In germline, CDR1 is SNHLY, CDR2 FYNNEI. The germline V and J ends were trimmed by 6 bases and 6 bases, with 12 bases remaining between them. The CDR3 is 12 amino acids. The CDR3 region has the DNA TGTGCCAGCAGAGGACAAGGAGGCGAGCAGTACTTC. This sequence encodes CASRGQGGEQYF.

The genes are TRBV2 and TRBJ1-6; D unclear. V shed 4 bases and J shed 11 bases, with 6 bases lying between them. Germline loops: CDR1 SNHLY, CDR2 FYNNEI. The CDR3 length is 11 residues. As DNA, the CDR3 is TGTGCCAGCAGTGTTTTGGCACCCCTCCACTTT. This sequence encodes CASSVLAPLHF.

The rearrangement links TRBV12-3 or TRBV12-4 to TRBJ2-2, with D uncertain. CDR3 length: 12 residues. V dropped 5 bases and J dropped 2 bases, with 3 bases sitting between them. CDR3 region: CASSLNTGELFF. The CDR3 coding sequence is TGTGCCAGCAGTCTTAACACCGGGGAGCTGTTTTTT.

The gene calls are TRBV28 and TRBJ2-1; 7 bases are shared with TRBD2. Trimming removed 7 bases from V and 3 bases from J; junction bases left unmatched: 15. Germline CDR1 and CDR2: MDHEN and SYDVKM. The CDR3 has 17 residues. The CDR3 loop reads CASTSPKVGGFYNEQFF. The CDR3, as DNA: TGTGCCAGCACCTCCCCCAAGGTCGGGGGGTTCTACAATGAGCAGTTCTTC.

This chain joins TRBV5-1 and TRBJ2-7; no reliable D call. V lost 4 bases and J lost 3, with 17 bases in between. CDR1 is SGHRS and CDR2 is YFSETQ in the germline V gene. The CDR3 spans 15 residues. This CDR3 reads CASSTGPQELYEQYF. DNA for the CDR3: TGCGCCAGCAGCACCGGCCCCCAGGAGCTCTACGAGCAGTACTTC.

This clone was observed a handful of times. V usage is TRBV6-1 and J usage is TRBJ2-7; a weak D match, TRBD1 (5 bases). Germline V lookup: CDR1 MNHNS, CDR2 SASEGT. This CDR3 spans 15 amino acids. Deletions cut 0 bases from V and 3 bases from J, with 12 bases between. CDR3 nucleotide sequence: TGTGCCAGCAGTGAAGCCCCGGACACAATCTACGAGCAGTACTTC. Residues: CASSEAPDTIYEQYF.

On this clone itself: An end of the junction does not agree with germline; a read error may underlie this. This chain joins TRBV11-3 and TRBJ2-1; no clear D. The CDR3 has 15 amino acids. Germline V gene lookup returns CDR1 SGHNT and CDR2 YENEEA. The CDR3, as DNA: TGTGCCAGCAGCTCCCGGGCCACTCCCTACGATGAGCAGTTCTTC. Protein sequence: CASSSRATPYDEQFF.

The gene calls are TRBV7-8 and TRBJ1-6; D might be TRBD1 (5 bases). From germline, CDR1 is SGHVS and CDR2 FQNEAQ. V lost 1 base to trimming and J lost 7 bases, with 14 bases between them. This CDR3 contains 16 residues. DNA for the CDR3: TGTGCCAGCAGCTTAGTTGGGGGGTTGGAGAATTCACCCCTCCACTTT. Protein sequence: CASSLVGGLENSPLHF. Supplemented by reference TRBV7-8 and TRBJ1-6, the full variable domain reads GAGVSQSPRYKVAKRGQDVALRCDPISGHVSLFWYQQALGQGPEFLTYFQNEAQLDKSGLPSDRFFAERPEGSVSTLKIQRTQQEDSAVYLCASSLVGGLENSPLHFGNGTRLTVT.

The CDR3 DNA reads TGTGCCAGCTCACCACGGGTGAACACTGAAGCTTTCTTT. This translates into CASSPRVNTEAFF. V is TRBV18 and J is TRBJ1-1; no reliable D call. Germline assignment: CDR1 KGHSH and CDR2 LQKENI. This CDR3 region has 13 residues. Deletions cut 1 base from V and 0 bases from J, with 3 bases between.

The chain recombines TRBV5-1 with TRBJ2-1, with unresolved D. CDR3 length equals 16 residues. Trimming took 5 bases from V and 2 from J, leaving 17 bases between them. The germline CDR1 and CDR2 sequences are SGHRS and YFSETQ. In DNA, the CDR3 is TGCGCCAGCAGTCGGCAGCCTTCACGAACCTACAATGAGCAGTTCTTC. The encoded protein is CASSRQPSRTYNEQFF.

The chain employs TRBV10-2 and TRBJ1-1; D is uncertain. CDR1 and CDR2 from the germline V gene are WSHSY and SAAADI. The CDR3 is 14 amino acids. V shed 0 bases and J shed 4 bases, with 9 bases lying between them. The CDR3 DNA reads as TGCGCCAGCAGTGAGTCGCACAGCCCCACTGAAGCTTTCTTT. The encoded protein is CASSESHSPTEAFF.

The CDR3 sequence is CASSPGDRGLSSGNTIYF. In nucleotides, the CDR3 is TGTGCCAGCAGTCCCGGGGACAGGGGGCTGAGCTCTGGAAACACCATATATTTT. The V call is TRBV9, the J call TRBJ1-3; TRBD1 matches 12 bases. CDR3 length: 18 amino acids. V lost 5 bases to trimming and J lost 0 bases; unmatched junction nucleotides: 9. Germline V gene lookup returns CDR1 SGDLS and CDR2 YYNGEE. The full variable domain, with the rest looked up from reference TRBV9 and TRBJ1-3, is DSGVTQTPKHLITATGQRVTLRCSPRSGDLSVYWYQQSLDQGLQFLIQYYNGEERAKGNILERFSAQQFPDLHSELNLSSLELGDSALYFCASSPGDRGLSSGNTIYFGEGSWLTVV.